Listed below are T cell receptor beta chains from one sample, sequenced in a study of CD8+CD57+ T cells in acquired aplastic anemia. TCRdb re-derived calls from the reads in MiXCR, one entry per CDR3 protein. The sample has 310,000 or so distinct CDR3 sequences; 45% to 65% are singletons. Source material: sorted CD4+, CD8+, or CD8+CD57+ T cells (not recorded which) from PBMCs. These receptors all stem from a human donor with aplastic anemia. Both conserved end residues are part of each CDR3. The D gene is left open where the match is weak. Rows may omit the clone size; those that give it use once, few, many or a size class.

CDR3: CASSGTWSNQPQHF; DNA: TGTGCCAGTAGTGGGACTTGGAGCAATCAGCCCCAGCATTTT; V: TRBV19; size: once; J: TRBJ1-5; D: .
CDR3: CATSDGGTGEQFF; DNA: TGTGCCACCAGTGATGGGGGGACCGGTGAGCAGTTCTTC; V: TRBV24-1; size: .; J: TRBJ2-1; D: .
CDR3: CAVGLEGETQYF; DNA: TGTGCCGTAGGACTAGAGGGTGAGACCCAGTACTTC; V: TRBV10-3; size: few; J: TRBJ2-5; D: TRBD2
CDR3: CASSLGQGIIYEQYF; DNA: TGTGCCAGCAGTCTTGGGCAGGGGATTATCTACGAGCAGTACTTC; V: TRBV7-2; size: .; J: TRBJ2-7; D: .
CDR3: CAGSGGYTGELFF; DNA: TGTGCCGGTAGCGGGGGGTACACCGGGGAGCTGTTTTTT; V: TRBV7-8; size: many; J: TRBJ2-2; D: TRBD2
CDR3: CASSLGTAFYEQYF; DNA: TGTGCCAGCAGTTTAGGGACGGCCTTTTACGAGCAGTACTTC; V: TRBV12-3/TRBV12-4; size: many; J: TRBJ2-7; D: .
CDR3: CASSSIAADRGGSNYGYTF; DNA: TGTGCCAGCAGTTCCATTGCGGCGGACAGGGGAGGTTCTAACTATGGCTACACCTTC; V: TRBV6-6; size: many; J: TRBJ1-2; D: TRBD1
CDR3: CASSVASGASTDTQYF; DNA: TGTGCCAGCAGCGTTGCTAGCGGTGCTAGCACAGATACGCAGTATTTT; V: TRBV5-8; size: many; J: TRBJ2-3; D: TRBD2
CDR3: CASSDYSGGVNEQFF; DNA: TGTGCCAGCAGTGACTATAGCGGGGGGGTCAATGAGCAGTTCTTC; V: TRBV25-1; size: .; J: TRBJ2-1; D: TRBD2
CDR3: CASSYQTSASYNEQFF; DNA: TGTGCCAGCAGTTACCAGACTAGCGCATCGTACAATGAGCAGTTCTTC; V: TRBV6-5; size: many; J: TRBJ2-1; D: TRBD2
CDR3: CASSGGLADTGEQYF; DNA: TGTGCCAGCAGCGGGGGACTAGCGGACACGGGGGAGCAGTACTTC; V: TRBV7-8; size: .; J: TRBJ2-7; D: TRBD2
CDR3: CALNIGRAGEQFF; DNA: TGTGCCCTTAATATCGGGAGGGCCGGTGAGCAGTTCTTC; V: TRBV30; size: many; J: TRBJ2-1; D: TRBD2
CDR3: CAISLTSGRGYEQYF; DNA: TGTGCCATCAGCCTGACTAGCGGGAGGGGATACGAGCAGTACTTC; V: TRBV10-3; size: .; J: TRBJ2-7; D: TRBD2
CDR3: CASRRGSVGTDTQYF; DNA: TGTGCCAGCAGGAGGGGGAGTGTAGGAACAGATACGCAGTATTTT; V: TRBV6-4; size: .; J: TRBJ2-3; D: .
CDR3: CASSLYTGELFF; DNA: TGCGCCAGCAGCCTTTACACCGGGGAGCTGTTTTTT; V: TRBV5-1; size: many; J: TRBJ2-2; D: .
CDR3: CASSVAGGGYEQYF; DNA: TGTGCCAGCAGCGTAGCTGGAGGGGGCTACGAGCAGTACTTC; V: TRBV9; size: .; J: TRBJ2-7; D: .
CDR3: CASSVLAGETQYF; DNA: TGTGCCAGCAGCGTACTAGCGGGAGAGACCCAGTACTTC; V: TRBV6-4; size: many; J: TRBJ2-5; D: TRBD2
CDR3: CASSLGGAVNEQFF; DNA: TGTGCCAGCAGCTTAGGGGGGGCCGTCAATGAGCAGTTCTTC; V: TRBV7-3; size: .; J: TRBJ2-1; D: .
CDR3: CASSLQWDRNSPLHF; DNA: TGTGCCAGCAGTTTGCAGTGGGACAGAAATTCACCCCTCCACTTT; V: TRBV6-2/TRBV6-3; size: once; J: TRBJ1-6; D: TRBD1
CDR3: CATSRDRDREETQYF; DNA: TGTGCCACCAGCAGAGACCGGGACAGGGAAGAGACCCAGTACTTC; V: TRBV15; size: .; J: TRBJ2-5; D: TRBD1
CDR3: CASSAVYDNEQFF; DNA: TGTGCCAGCAGCGCCGTATACGACAATGAGCAGTTCTTC; V: TRBV5-4; size: many; J: TRBJ2-1; D: .
CDR3: CASSTTSGGDQETQYF; DNA: TGTGCCAGCAGCACCACTAGCGGGGGGGACCAAGAGACCCAGTACTTC; V: TRBV5-4; size: .; J: TRBJ2-5; D: TRBD2
CDR3: CSARDQPQHF; DNA: TGCAGTGCTAGAGATCAGCCCCAGCATTTT; V: TRBV20-1; size: .; J: TRBJ1-5; D: .
CDR3: CSAPQGGTNEKLFF; DNA: TGCAGTGCACCTCAGGGGGGCACTAATGAAAAACTGTTTTTT; V: TRBV20-1; size: .; J: TRBJ1-4; D: TRBD1
CDR3: CASSQIQGVGGYTF; DNA: TGTGCCAGCAGCCAGATACAGGGGGTTGGTGGCTACACCTTC; V: TRBV14; size: many; J: TRBJ1-2; D: TRBD1